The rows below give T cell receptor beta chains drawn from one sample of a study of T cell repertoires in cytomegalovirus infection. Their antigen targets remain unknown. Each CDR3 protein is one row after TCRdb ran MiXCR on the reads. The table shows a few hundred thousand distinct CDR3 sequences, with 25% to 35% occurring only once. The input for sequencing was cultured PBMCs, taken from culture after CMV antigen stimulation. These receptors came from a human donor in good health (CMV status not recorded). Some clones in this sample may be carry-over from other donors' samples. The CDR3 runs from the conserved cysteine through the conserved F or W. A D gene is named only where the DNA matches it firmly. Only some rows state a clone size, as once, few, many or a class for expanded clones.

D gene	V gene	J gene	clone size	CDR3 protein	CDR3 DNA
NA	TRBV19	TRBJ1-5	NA	CASSISTGYSYQPQHF	TGTGCCAGTAGTATCAGTACAGGGTACTCCTATCAGCCCCAGCATTTT
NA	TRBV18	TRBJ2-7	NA	CASSPGRDDEQYF	TGTGCCAGCTCCCCCGGGCGTGACGACGAGCAGTACTTC
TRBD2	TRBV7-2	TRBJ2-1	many	CASSLSSGRAANEQFF	TGTGCCAGCAGCTTGTCTAGCGGGAGGGCCGCCAATGAGCAGTTCTTC
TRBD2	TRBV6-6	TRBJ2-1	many	CASSYSKSGRAVNEQFF	TGTGCCAGCAGTTACTCAAAAAGCGGGAGGGCCGTCAATGAGCAGTTCTTC
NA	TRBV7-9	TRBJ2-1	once	CASSSLRTNNEQFF	TGTGCCAGCAGCTCCCTACGGACCAACAATGAGCAGTTCTTC
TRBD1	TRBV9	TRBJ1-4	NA	CASSKQGANEKLFF	TGTGCCAGCAGCAAACAGGGGGCTAATGAAAAACTGTTTTTT
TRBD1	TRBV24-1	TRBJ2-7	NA	CATGPGGGYEQYF	TGTGCCACCGGCCCAGGGGGCGGCTACGAGCAGTACTTC
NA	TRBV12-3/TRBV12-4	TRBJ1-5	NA	CASSWRVYQPQHF	TGTGCCAGCAGTTGGAGGGTTTATCAGCCCCAGCATTTT
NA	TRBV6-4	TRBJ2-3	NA	CASSDPSREPTDDTQYF	TGTGCCAGCAGTGACCCCAGCCGCGAACCTACGGATGATACGCAGTATTTT
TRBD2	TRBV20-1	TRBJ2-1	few	CSARGGLAGGPTYNEQFF	TGCAGTGCTAGAGGGGGACTAGCGGGAGGTCCGACCTACAATGAGCAGTTCTTC
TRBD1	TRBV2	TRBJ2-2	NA	CASSELDRGTGELFF	TGTGCCAGCAGTGAATTAGACAGGGGAACCGGGGAGCTGTTTTTT
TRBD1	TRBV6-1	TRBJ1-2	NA	CASSEIGTGESSTF	TGTGCCAGCAGTGAGATTGGGACAGGGGAGTCGAGCACCTTC
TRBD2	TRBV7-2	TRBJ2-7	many	CASSLGAGLGDYEQYF	TGTGCCAGCAGCTTAGGGGCAGGACTAGGGGACTACGAGCAGTACTTC
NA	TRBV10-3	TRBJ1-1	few	CAISSSGAGMNTEAFF	TGTGCCATCAGTTCCTCGGGGGCCGGGATGAACACTGAAGCTTTCTTT
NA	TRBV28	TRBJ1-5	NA	CASSVNTRDQGWSNQPQHF	TGTGCCAGCAGTGTTAATACCCGGGACCAAGGCTGGAGCAATCAGCCCCAGCATTTT
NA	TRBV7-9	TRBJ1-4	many	CASSLGTVATNEKLFF	TGTGCCAGCAGCTTAGGGACCGTCGCAACTAATGAAAAACTGTTTTTT
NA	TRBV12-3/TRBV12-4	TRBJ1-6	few	CASRKGYNSPLHF	TGTGCCAGCAGGAAGGGGTATAATTCACCCCTCCACTTT
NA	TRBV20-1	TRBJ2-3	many	CSASSRLGTDTQYF	TGCAGTGCTAGCTCCCGATTGGGTACAGATACGCAGTATTTT
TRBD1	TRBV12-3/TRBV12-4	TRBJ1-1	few	CASRTTPGQGNTEAFF	TGTGCCAGCAGGACCACTCCGGGACAGGGGAACACTGAAGCTTTCTTT
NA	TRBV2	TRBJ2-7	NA	CASSGPQTYEQYF	TGTGCCAGCAGTGGCCCCCAGACCTACGAGCAGTACTTC
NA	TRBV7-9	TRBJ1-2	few	CASSLGGAVLDGYTF	TGTGCCAGCAGCTTAGGTGGTGCGGTACTCGATGGCTACACCTTC
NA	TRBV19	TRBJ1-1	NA	CATKNAGLMNTEAFF	TGTGCCACCAAGAATGCGGGGCTTATGAACACTGAAGCTTTCTTT
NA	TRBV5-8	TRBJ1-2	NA	CASSLPPADLGGYTF	TGTGCCAGCAGCCTCCCCCCGGCTGATTTAGGCGGCTACACCTTC
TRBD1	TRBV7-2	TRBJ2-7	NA	CASSLVYRGRTGEQYF	TGTGCCAGCAGCTTAGTTTACAGGGGGCGCACGGGGGAGCAGTACTTC
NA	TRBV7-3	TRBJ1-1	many	CASSRNSMNTEAFF	TGTGCCAGCAGCCGTAACTCTATGAACACTGAAGCTTTCTTT
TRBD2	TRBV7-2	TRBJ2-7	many	CASSPGTTFPAQYF	TGTGCCAGCAGTCCCGGGACTACCTTTCCGGCGCAGTACTTC
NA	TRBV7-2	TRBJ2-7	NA	CASSLGGGQGHEQYF	TGTGCCAGCAGCTTAGGGGGGGGGCAGGGCCACGAGCAGTACTTC
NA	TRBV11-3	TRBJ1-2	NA	CASSLTLRRGTLYGYTF	TGTGCCAGCAGCTTAACTCTTCGGAGAGGGACCCTCTATGGCTACACCTTC
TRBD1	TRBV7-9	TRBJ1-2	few	CASSGTGRYGYTF	TGTGCCAGCAGCGGGACAGGGCGCTATGGCTACACCTTC
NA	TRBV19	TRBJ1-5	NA	CASSIDLGRPLNQPQHF	TGTGCCAGTAGTATAGATCTTGGGCGTCCCCTCAATCAGCCCCAGCATTTT
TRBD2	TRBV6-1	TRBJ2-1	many	CASSEGPGRSSYNEQFF	TGTGCCAGCAGTGAAGGGCCCGGGAGGAGCTCCTACAATGAGCAGTTCTTC
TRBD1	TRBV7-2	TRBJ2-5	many	CASSRGTGQETQYF	TGTGCCAGCAGCCGAGGGACAGGGCAAGAGACCCAGTACTTC
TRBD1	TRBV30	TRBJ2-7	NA	CAWSVFGGGGTGGSYEQYF	TGTGCCTGGAGTGTATTCGGTGGCGGAGGAACAGGGGGATCCTACGAGCAGTACTTC
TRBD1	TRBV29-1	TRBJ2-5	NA	CSVLQGADETQYF	TGCAGCGTATTACAGGGGGCTGATGAGACCCAGTACTTC
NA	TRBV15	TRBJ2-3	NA	CATHRHPPPGTDTQYF	TGTGCCACCCATAGGCATCCCCCGCCGGGTACAGATACGCAGTATTTT
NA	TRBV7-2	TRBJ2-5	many	CASSFQEGPMETQYF	TGTGCCAGCAGCTTTCAGGAGGGGCCGATGGAGACCCAGTACTTC
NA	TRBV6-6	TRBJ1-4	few	CASSYRGANEKLFF	TGTGCCAGCAGTTACCGGGGGGCGAATGAAAAACTGTTTTTT
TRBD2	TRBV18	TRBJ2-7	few	CASSPIWREWVREQYF	TGTGCCAGCTCACCAATCTGGCGGGAGTGGGTACGCGAGCAGTACTTC
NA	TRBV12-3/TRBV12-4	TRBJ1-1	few	CASSLVDVNTEAFF	TGTGCCAGCAGTTTAGTGGACGTGAACACTGAAGCTTTCTTT
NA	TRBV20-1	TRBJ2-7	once	CSATTRGTYEQYF	TGCAGTGCTACAACTAGGGGTACCTACGAGCAGTACTTC
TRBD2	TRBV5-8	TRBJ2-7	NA	CASSTRGRGSYEQYF	TGTGCCAGCAGTACCCGGGGGAGGGGCTCCTACGAGCAGTACTTC
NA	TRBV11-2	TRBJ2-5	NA	CASSTPGRRQETQYF	TGTGCCAGCAGCACCCCGGGACGCCGCCAAGAGACCCAGTACTTC
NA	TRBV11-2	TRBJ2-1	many	CASSLVLQRSSYNEQFF	TGTGCCAGCAGCTTAGTCCTGCAGCGGAGCTCCTACAATGAGCAGTTCTTC
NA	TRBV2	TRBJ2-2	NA	CASKQEGQINTGELFF	TGTGCCAGCAAACAGGAGGGACAGATTAACACCGGGGAGCTGTTTTTT
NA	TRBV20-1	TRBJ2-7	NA	CSARDSDFYEQYF	TGCAGTGCTAGAGATAGCGACTTCTACGAGCAGTACTTC
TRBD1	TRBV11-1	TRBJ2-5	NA	CASSPGTGAEETQYF	TGTGCCAGCAGCCCTGGGACAGGGGCCGAAGAGACCCAGTACTTC
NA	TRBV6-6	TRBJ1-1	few	CASTSARGVGNTEAFF	TGTGCCAGCACCTCCGCCAGGGGAGTAGGGAACACTGAAGCTTTCTTT
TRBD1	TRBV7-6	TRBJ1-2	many	CASSLLEGQGIISGDGYTF	TGTGCCAGCAGCTTATTGGAGGGACAGGGGATAATTTCGGGGGATGGCTACACCTTC
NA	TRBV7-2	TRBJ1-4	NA	CASSPGGASTNEKLFF	TGTGCCAGCAGCCCGGGGGGAGCCTCAACTAATGAAAAACTGTTTTTT
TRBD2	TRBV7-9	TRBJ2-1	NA	CASSQREVSYNEQFF	TGTGCCAGCAGCCAGCGGGAGGTCTCCTACAATGAGCAGTTCTTC
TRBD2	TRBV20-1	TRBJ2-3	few	CSARDRTSGRALDTQYF	TGCAGTGCTAGAGATCGGACTAGCGGGAGGGCCTTAGATACGCAGTATTTT
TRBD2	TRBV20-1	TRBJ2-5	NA	CSARVGGGWGGETQYF	TGCAGTGCTAGAGTTGGGGGGGGGTGGGGAGGGGAGACCCAGTACTTC
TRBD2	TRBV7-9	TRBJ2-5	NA	CASSSRLAGGETQYF	TGTGCCAGCAGCTCGAGACTAGCGGGAGGAGAGACCCAGTACTTC
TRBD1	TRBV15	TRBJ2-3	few	CATSKGSWGQSTDTQYF	TGTGCCACCAGCAAGGGGTCATGGGGACAGAGCACAGATACGCAGTATTTT